A single sample is the source of the 21 T cell receptor beta chains below, sequenced in a study of identical twins. TCRdb ran MiXCR on the 5' RACE reads and lists one entry per CDR3 protein. The sample comprises a few hundred thousand distinct CDR3 sequences, approximately 8.3% of which are singletons, and 2.5% to 3.5% rests with the top ten. These data are also associated with another study on yellow fever vaccine responses in identical twins.

Source material: CD8+ T cells sorted from blood. The receptors shown here come from a woman aged 18-30 years in good health.

The genes are TRBV7-9 and TRBJ2-7; D may match TRBD1 or TRBD2 (6 bases each). This CDR3 is built from 15 residues. Trimming stripped 0 bases from V and 11 bases from J, with 20 bases between. Germline CDR1 SEHNR, CDR2 FQNEAQ (reference sequence). The CDR3 DNA reads TGTGCCAGCAGCTTAGCCGACAGATCCGGGGGCGCCGAGTACTTC. As protein: CASSLADRSGGAEYF.

The sample holds a few counts of this clonotype. The chain joins TRBV2 to TRBJ1-2, with 7 bases aligning to TRBD1. The CDR3 sequence is 14 residues long. The J segment lost 4 bases and the V segment lost 5 bases, leaving 7 bases of the junction unmatched. Germline-derived CDR1 and CDR2 are SNHLY and FYNNEI. The CDR3 sequence is CASSPRGNVYGYTF. The CDR3 DNA reads TGTGCCAGCAGTCCCAGGGGGAATGTCTATGGCTACACCTTC.

CDR3 nucleotide sequence: TGCGCCAGCAGCTCGGGGGGGGCCCCATTGGATGAGCAGTTCTTC. It yields the protein CASSSGGAPLDEQFF. The rearrangement links TRBV5-1 to TRBJ2-1, with 8 bases identical to TRBD2. Trimming took 3 bases from V and 8 from J; bases not matched to a gene: 10. CDR3 length equals 15 residues. CDR1 is SGHRS, CDR2 YFSETQ, per germline. Combining the CDR3 with reference TRBV5-1 and TRBJ2-1 gives the whole variable domain KAGVTQTPRYLIKTRGQQVTLSCSPISGHRSVSWYQQTPGQGLQFLFEYFSETQRNKGNFPGRFSGRQFSNSRSEMNVSTLELGDSALYLCASSSGGAPLDEQFFGPGTRLTVL.

The table lists this clonotype with many counts. CDR3: CASSDPRTWESGRGTEAFF. The CDR3 DNA follows: TGTGCCAGCAGTGATCCCCGGACTTGGGAATCGGGGAGGGGGACTGAAGCTTTCTTT. The chain recombines TRBV6-1 with TRBJ1-1; a possible D gene is TRBD1 (6 bases). The CDR3 spans 19 residues. V was clipped by 3 bases and J by 5 bases, with 28 bases between them. CDR1 and CDR2 from the germline V gene are MNHNS and SASEGT.

This chain connects TRBV27 to TRBJ2-2; 7 nucleotides agree with TRBD1. This CDR3 is built from 15 residues. V dropped 3 bases and J dropped 7; count of bases not matched to a gene: 8. Germline CDR1 and CDR2: MNHEY and SMNVEV (reference sequence). This chain's CDR3 is CASSFSEGGIGELFF. Here the CDR3 DNA reads TGTGCCAGCAGTTTCTCTGAAGGGGGCATCGGGGAGCTGTTTTTT.

J is TRBJ2-1 and V is TRBV12-3 or TRBV12-4; D ambiguous. This CDR3 spans 15 amino acids. V was cut by 3 bases and J by 8 bases, with 17 bases left in between. CDR3 nucleotide sequence: TGTGCCAGCAGTTTGGGCAACCTAGGGCTGGATGAGCAGTTCTTC. This encodes CASSLGNLGLDEQFF.

This clonotype was recorded at least ten times. The chain is built from TRBV29-1 and TRBJ2-1, with D possibly being TRBD1 or TRBD2 (5 bases each). This CDR3 region has 16 residues. Germline assignment: CDR1 SQVTM and CDR2 ANQGSEA. V lost 4 bases and J lost 0, with 16 bases in between. CDR3 in amino acids: CSVVGAALSSYNEQFF. The CDR3 DNA reads TGCAGCGTTGTCGGGGCGGCCCTGAGCTCCTACAATGAGCAGTTCTTC.

The chain joins TRBV2 to TRBJ2-1; D unresolved. Germline values: CDR1 SNHLY, CDR2 FYNNEI. Trimming cost V 0 bases and J 3 bases, with 3 bases left between them. CDR3 length: 13 amino acids. In DNA form, the CDR3 reads TGTGCCAGCAGTGAAGCAGACTACAATGAGCAGTTCTTC. Its protein is CASSEADYNEQFF.

In its sample, this clonotype was seen many times. The J gene is TRBJ2-7, the V gene TRBV4-3; 11 bases are shared with TRBD2. After removal of 1 base from V and 3 bases from J, the junction contained 2 bases not matched to a gene. The CDR3 is 15 residues long. Germline assignment: CDR1 LGHNA and CDR2 YSLEER. This CDR3 reads CASSQGLAGIYEQYF. As DNA, the CDR3 is TGCGCCAGCAGCCAAGGACTAGCGGGGATCTACGAGCAGTACTTC.

This clonotype was recorded many times. The chain uses TRBV7-4 and TRBJ2-7; D gene uncertain. With 3 bases removed from V and 3 bases from J, the gap between germline ends came to 12 bases. This CDR3 contains 14 residues. Germline CDR1 reads SGHVT; CDR2 reads SQSDAQ. CDR3 region: CASSLVSVDYEQYF. In DNA, the CDR3 is TGTGCCAGCAGCTTGGTAAGCGTAGACTACGAGCAGTACTTC.

This clonotype has only a few counts. V gene TRBV15 combines with J gene TRBJ2-1, with a tentative D call TRBD2 (6 bases). Trimming pared 3 bases from V and 6 bases from J, leaving 18 bases between. From germline, CDR1 is LNHNV and CDR2 YYDKDF (reference sequence). The CDR3 runs to 16 residues. In DNA, the CDR3 is TGTGCCACCAGCAGTCGTGCTGGGGTGGGGGGCAATGAGCAGTTCTTC. Protein: CATSSRAGVGGNEQFF.

The chain has TRBV4-3 and TRBJ2-7; a possible D gene is TRBD2 (6 bases). The CDR3 has 15 amino acids. Trimming removed 1 base at V and 1 base at J, with 11 bases between. From germline, CDR1 is LGHNA and CDR2 YSLEER. The CDR3, as DNA: TGCGCCAGCAGCCAAGTACTAGCCGTATCCTACGAGCAGTACTTC. It codes for CASSQVLAVSYEQYF.

The table lists this clonotype with many counts. CDR3 DNA sequence: TGTGCCAGCAGCCCGAATCAACAGGGAAGCAATCAGCCCCAGCATTTT. Protein product: CASSPNQQGSNQPQHF. The chain employs TRBV7-9 and TRBJ1-5, with a tentative D call TRBD1 (6 bases). CDR3 size: 16 residues. Trimming stripped 5 bases from V and 1 base from J, with 15 bases between. Germline values: CDR1 SEHNR, CDR2 FQNEAQ (reference sequence). The full variable domain, in which reference TRBV7-9 and TRBJ1-5 provide the parts outside the CDR3, is DTGVSQNPRHKITKRGQNVTFRCDPISEHNRLYWYRQTLGQGPEFLTYFQNEAQLEKSRLLSDRFSAERPKGSFSTLEIQRTEQGDSAMYLCASSPNQQGSNQPQHFGDGTRLSIL.

The sample holds a few counts of this clonotype. J is TRBJ2-3 and V is TRBV4-1, with D perhaps matching TRBD2 (6 bases). Trimming stripped 8 bases from V and 1 base from J, with 19 bases between. CDR1 MGHRA and CDR2 YSYEKL come from the germline V gene. There are 16 residues in the CDR3. The CDR3 nucleotides read TGCGCCAGCCGCGGGGTTGAGGCTAGGGGCACAGATACGCAGTATTTT. Translation gives CASRGVEARGTDTQYF.

The rearrangement joins TRBV5-6 to TRBJ2-7, with D tentatively TRBD2 (7 bases). Between the trimmed V and J ends, which lost 3 bases and 1 base, there was a span of 17 bases. The CDR3 is 16 amino acids. Germline assignment: CDR1 SGHDT and CDR2 YYEEEE. Here the CDR3 DNA reads TGTGCCAGCAGCTGGCGCAGGGGAGGGGTTTCCTACGAGCAGTACTTC. This encodes CASSWRRGGVSYEQYF.

This clonotype appeared a few times. The chain links TRBV7-8 to TRBJ2-3, with D perhaps given as TRBD1 or TRBD2 (5 bases each). The germline V gene has CDR1 SGHVS and CDR2 FQNEAQ. With 10 bases removed from V and 6 bases from J, the gap between germline ends came to 23 bases. The CDR3 covers 15 residues. The CDR3 DNA reads as TGTGCCACCTCTCCCATTTCGGGGCCTTCGGATACGCAGTATTTT. It translates to CATSPISGPSDTQYF.

This clonotype was detected many times. The genes are TRBV4-3 and TRBJ2-1; D not certain. CDR3 length: 15 residues. V shed 3 bases and J shed 4 bases, with 13 bases lying between them. The germline V gene encodes CDR1 LGHNA and CDR2 YSLEER. The CDR3 spells CASSHGQLIYNEQFF. The CDR3 DNA reads as TGCGCCAGCAGCCATGGCCAGCTTATATACAATGAGCAGTTCTTC.

This clonotype was seen a single time. The chain uses TRBV2 and TRBJ1-4; D is perhaps TRBD1 (5 bases). The CDR3 covers 13 residues. V was trimmed by 8 bases and J by 4 bases, leaving 11 bases between them. Germline loops: CDR1 SNHLY, CDR2 FYNNEI. CDR3: CASDRDGNEKLFF. CDR3 sequence (DNA): TGTGCCAGCGACCGGGACGGTAATGAAAAACTGTTTTTT.

This clonotype was found a few times. The V call is TRBV20-1, the J call TRBJ2-1; no definite D call. V gave up 3 bases and J gave up 1 base, with 16 bases separating them. The CDR3 runs 16 residues. The germline CDR1 and CDR2 sequences are DFQATT and SNEGSKA (reference sequence). The CDR3 sequence: CSARLLDRSSYNEQFF. The CDR3 nucleotides read TGCAGTGCTAGGCTCCTGGACCGTAGTTCCTACAATGAGCAGTTCTTC.

This chain uses TRBV27 with TRBJ2-2, with TRBD2 matching 7 bases. The CDR3 is 15 residues long. J gave up 4 bases and V 3 bases, and 5 bases lay outside the gene matches. The V gene's germline CDR1 is MNHEY and CDR2 SMNVEV (reference sequence). CDR3 loop: CASSFIREGTGELFF. CDR3 nucleotide sequence: TGTGCCAGCAGTTTCATCAGGGAGGGCACCGGGGAGCTGTTTTTT.

This clonotype was found many times. V is TRBV7-2 and J is TRBJ2-7, with 11 bases identical to TRBD2. Germline V gene lookup returns CDR1 SGHTA and CDR2 FQGNSA. This CDR3 contains 16 residues. J was trimmed by 5 bases and V by 1 base; bases with no gene match: 7. The CDR3 bases are TGTGCCAGCAGCTTAGGACTAGCGGGATTGGACCACGAGCAGTACTTC. Amino acid sequence: CASSLGLAGLDHEQYF.